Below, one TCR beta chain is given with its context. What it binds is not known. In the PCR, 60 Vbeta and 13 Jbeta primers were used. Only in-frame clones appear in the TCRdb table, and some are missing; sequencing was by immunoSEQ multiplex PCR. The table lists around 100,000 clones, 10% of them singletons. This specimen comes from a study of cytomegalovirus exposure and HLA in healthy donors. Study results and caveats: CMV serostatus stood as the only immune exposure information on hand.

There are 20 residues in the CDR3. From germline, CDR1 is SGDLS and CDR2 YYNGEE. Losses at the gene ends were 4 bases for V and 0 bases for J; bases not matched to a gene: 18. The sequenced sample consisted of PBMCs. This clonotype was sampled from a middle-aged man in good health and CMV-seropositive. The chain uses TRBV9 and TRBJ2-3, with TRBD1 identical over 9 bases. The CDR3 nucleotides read TGTGCCAGCAGCTTCCGACAGGGGGGACCCCGGTTCTCTAGCACAGATACGCAGTATTTT. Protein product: CASSFRQGGPRFSSTDTQYF.